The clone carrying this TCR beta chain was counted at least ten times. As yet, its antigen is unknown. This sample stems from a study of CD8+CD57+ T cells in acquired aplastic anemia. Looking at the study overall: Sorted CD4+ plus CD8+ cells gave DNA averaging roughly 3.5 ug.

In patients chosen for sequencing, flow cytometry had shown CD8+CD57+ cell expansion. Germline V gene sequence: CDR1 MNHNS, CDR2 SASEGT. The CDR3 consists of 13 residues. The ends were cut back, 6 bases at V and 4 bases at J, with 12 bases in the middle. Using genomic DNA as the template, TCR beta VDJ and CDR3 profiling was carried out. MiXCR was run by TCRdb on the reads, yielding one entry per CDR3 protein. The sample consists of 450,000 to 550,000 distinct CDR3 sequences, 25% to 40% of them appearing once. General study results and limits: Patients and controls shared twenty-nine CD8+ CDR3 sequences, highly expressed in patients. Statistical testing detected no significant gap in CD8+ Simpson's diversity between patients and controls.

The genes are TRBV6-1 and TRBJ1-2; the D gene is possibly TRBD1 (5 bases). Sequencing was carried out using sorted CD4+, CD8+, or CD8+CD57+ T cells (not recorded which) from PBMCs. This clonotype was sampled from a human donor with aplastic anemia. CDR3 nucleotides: TGTGCCAGCAGGATGACAGACCTCTATGGCTACACCTTC. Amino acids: CASRMTDLYGYTF.